A selection of T cell receptor beta chains follows, all from one sample in a study of blood T cell repertoires in COVID-19. Some clones are missing from TCRdb's copy, which holds only in-frame ones; the method was immunoSEQ multiplex PCR. The sample yields 84,000 or so clones, 83% seen once. The sample taken for sequencing was peripheral blood. The receptors originated from an elderly woman with acute or convalescent COVID-19. Both conserved end residues are part of each CDR3. D genes are given only for firm matches. Clone size is shown for a subset of rows, as once, few, many or a class of expanded clone.

clone_size	v_call	d_call	j_call	cdr3_length	cdr3_aa	cdr3_nt
NA	TRBV3-1/TRBV3-2	TRBD2	TRBJ2-1	15	CASSQGGGGRAEQFF	TGTGCCAGCAGCCAAGGGGGGGGAGGTCGGGCTGAGCAGTTCTTC
NA	TRBV29-1	NA	TRBJ2-5	13	CSVVSGRGETQYF	TGCAGCGTTGTTTCGGGCCGGGGGGAGACCCAGTACTTC
NA	TRBV4-2	TRBD1	TRBJ1-5	13	CASSQGQGESQHF	TGTGCCAGCAGCCAAGGACAGGGGGAATCCCAGCATTTT
NA	TRBV7-8	NA	TRBJ1-5	16	CASSSSLRAANQPQHF	TGTGCCAGCAGCTCTTCTCTTAGAGCCGCCAATCAGCCCCAGCATTTT
NA	TRBV28	TRBD2	TRBJ2-1	15	CASSSTSGTYNEQFF	TGTGCCAGCAGTTCAACTAGCGGAACCTACAATGAGCAGTTCTTC
once	TRBV28	NA	TRBJ2-7	15	CASSRPEPRPYEQYF	TGTGCCAGCAGTCGCCCGGAGCCCCGACCCTACGAGCAGTACTTC
NA	TRBV5-6	TRBD1	TRBJ2-1	15	CASSLTGQGYNEQFF	TGTGCCAGCAGCTTGACGGGACAGGGCTACAATGAGCAGTTCTTC
NA	TRBV18	NA	TRBJ2-7	15	CASSPPGLANYEQYF	TGTGCCAGCTCACCACCGGGGCTCGCTAACTACGAGCAGTACTTC
NA	TRBV2	TRBD2	TRBJ2-7	15	CASSEGLAAYYEQYF	TGTGCCAGCAGTGAAGGACTAGCGGCTTACTACGAGCAGTACTTC
NA	TRBV27	NA	TRBJ1-1	14	CASSPDRSYTEAFF	TGTGCCAGCAGCCCCGACAGGTCCTACACTGAAGCTTTCTTT
NA	TRBV5-6	TRBD2	TRBJ2-3	13	CASSGRARDTQYF	TGTGCCAGCAGCGGGAGGGCCCGAGATACGCAGTATTTT
NA	TRBV18	NA	TRBJ1-2	17	CASSPSQSRDGVYGYTF	TGTGCCAGCTCACCATCCCAAAGCAGGGATGGGGTCTATGGCTACACCTTC
NA	TRBV7-9	TRBD2	TRBJ2-1	16	CASSPGALAGGGEQFF	TGTGCCAGCAGCCCAGGGGCCCTAGCGGGAGGGGGTGAGCAGTTCTTC
NA	TRBV10-3	TRBD2	TRBJ2-7	17	CAISESSGRWGSYEQYF	TGTGCCATCAGTGAATCTAGCGGGAGGTGGGGCTCCTACGAGCAGTACTTC
NA	TRBV24-1	NA	TRBJ2-7	11	CATSDNYEQYF	TGTGCCACCAGTGACAACTACGAGCAGTACTTC
NA	TRBV5-6	NA	TRBJ2-7	13	CASSQGRIQEQYF	TGTGCCAGCAGCCAAGGGAGGATTCAAGAGCAGTACTTC
NA	TRBV19	TRBD1	TRBJ1-5	15	CASSGDRGLGQPQHF	TGTGCCAGTAGTGGTGACAGGGGGCTGGGGCAGCCCCAGCATTTT
few	TRBV11-2	NA	TRBJ1-6	18	CASSSGVGSGSYNSPLHF	TGTGCCAGCAGCTCAGGAGTGGGCAGCGGCTCCTATAATTCACCCCTCCACTTT
NA	TRBV7-9	TRBD1	TRBJ1-1	13	CASSDRVGTEAFF	TGTGCCAGCAGCGACAGGGTCGGCACTGAAGCTTTCTTT
NA	TRBV6-5	NA	TRBJ2-5	13	CASSYGGGATQYF	TGTGCCAGCAGTTATGGAGGAGGGGCGACCCAGTACTTC
once	TRBV6-5	TRBD1	TRBJ2-1	14	CASRDRGGESEQFF	TGTGCCAGCAGAGACAGGGGGGGAGAAAGTGAGCAGTTCTTC
few	TRBV27	NA	TRBJ2-5	13	CASSFSRRETQYF	TGTGCCAGCAGTTTCAGCCGGCGGGAGACCCAGTACTTC
NA	TRBV3-1/TRBV3-2	TRBD1	TRBJ2-7	14	CASRDRGGPYEQYF	TGTGCCAGCAGGGACAGGGGGGGCCCCTACGAGCAGTACTTC
NA	TRBV29-1	TRBD2	TRBJ2-7	14	CSVAQREGAYEQYF	TGCAGCGTTGCCCAGCGGGAGGGGGCCTACGAGCAGTACTTC
NA	TRBV11-1	NA	TRBJ2-7	12	CASSLRGNEQYF	TGTGCCAGCAGCTTACGGGGGAACGAGCAGTACTTC
few	TRBV4-2	TRBD1	TRBJ1-6	18	CASSQGPDREKYNSPLHF	TGTGCCAGCAGCCAAGGCCCGGACAGGGAGAAGTATAATTCACCCCTCCACTTT
NA	TRBV6-5	NA	TRBJ2-1	13	CASSPTGFNEQFF	TGTGCCAGCAGCCCAACGGGGTTCAATGAGCAGTTCTTC
NA	TRBV5-1	NA	TRBJ2-2	17	CASSFNIGGQNTGELFF	TGCGCCAGCAGCTTTAACATCGGGGGGCAGAACACCGGGGAGCTGTTTTTT
NA	TRBV19	NA	TRBJ2-5	14	CASSIDLTQETQYF	TGTGCCAGTAGTATAGATCTAACCCAAGAGACCCAGTACTTC
NA	TRBV5-1	TRBD2	TRBJ2-7	15	CASRTSGSIPYEQYF	TGCGCCAGCCGGACTAGCGGGAGTATCCCTTACGAGCAGTACTTC
NA	TRBV4-1	TRBD2	TRBJ2-5	13	CASSQTSAATQYF	TGCGCCAGCAGCCAAACTAGCGCGGCGACCCAGTACTTC
NA	TRBV4-2	NA	TRBJ1-3	15	CASSQEPTGGNTIYF	TGTGCCAGCAGCCAAGAGCCAACGGGTGGAAACACCATATATTTT
NA	TRBV28	NA	TRBJ1-6	14	CASSLDLDNSPLHF	TGTGCCAGCAGTCTCGACTTGGATAATTCACCCCTCCACTTT
once	TRBV19	NA	TRBJ2-2	17	CASSIGYGGRGTGELFF	TGTGCCAGTAGTATAGGGTACGGGGGACGGGGCACCGGGGAGCTGTTTTTT
NA	TRBV28	NA	TRBJ1-5	13	CASSKTGLQPQHF	TGTGCCAGCAGTAAGACAGGTCTTCAGCCCCAGCATTTT
NA	TRBV6-5	NA	TRBJ1-3	13	CASIQATGNTIYF	TGTGCCAGCATACAGGCGACTGGAAACACCATATATTTT
NA	TRBV6-5	NA	TRBJ2-6	16	CASSWEDSSGANVLTF	TGTGCCAGCAGTTGGGAAGACAGCTCTGGGGCCAACGTCCTGACTTTC
NA	TRBV27	TRBD1	TRBJ1-2	13	CASSSRGRGGYTF	TGTGCCAGCAGTTCCAGGGGGCGCGGTGGCTACACCTTC
NA	TRBV29-1	TRBD1	TRBJ1-4	13	CSVQTGGNEKLFF	TGCAGCGTCCAGACAGGGGGGAATGAAAAACTGTTTTTT
NA	TRBV13	NA	TRBJ1-4	14	CASSSALSGEKLFF	TGTGCCAGCAGCTCAGCCCTTAGCGGGGAAAAACTGTTTTTT
once	TRBV18	NA	TRBJ2-3	14	CASSPQGGPDTQYF	TGTGCCAGCTCACCCCAGGGGGGACCAGATACGCAGTATTTT
NA	TRBV7-8	TRBD1	TRBJ1-1	16	CASRARTGQGRTEAFF	TGTGCCAGCAGAGCACGTACGGGACAGGGCAGGACTGAAGCTTTCTTT
NA	TRBV6-5	NA	TRBJ2-7	10	CASRGTEQYF	TGTGCCAGCAGGGGGACAGAGCAGTACTTC
NA	TRBV9	NA	TRBJ1-6	13	CASSVGGDSPLHF	TGTGCCAGCAGCGTAGGAGGAGATTCACCCCTCCACTTT
NA	TRBV5-1	NA	TRBJ2-2	15	CASSFISGLDGELFF	TGCGCCAGCAGCTTTATTTCCGGTCTCGACGGGGAGCTGTTTTTT
NA	TRBV6-6	NA	TRBJ2-7	13	CASSYSTRGEQYF	TGTGCCAGCAGTTACTCGACCAGGGGCGAGCAGTACTTC
NA	TRBV27	NA	TRBJ1-4	13	CASSPRRGEKLFF	TGTGCCAGCAGCCCCCGGAGAGGTGAAAAACTGTTTTTT
NA	TRBV28	TRBD2	TRBJ2-1	16	CASRQREGVSLDEQFF	TGTGCCAGCAGGCAGCGGGAGGGGGTTTCGTTGGATGAGCAGTTCTTC
NA	TRBV19	TRBD2	TRBJ2-1	14	CASSMRESLDEQFF	TGTGCCAGTAGTATGCGGGAGTCCCTTGATGAGCAGTTCTTC
NA	TRBV18	NA	TRBJ2-1	17	CASSPWARGLSYNEQFF	TGTGCCAGCTCACCCTGGGCGCGCGGGCTCTCCTACAATGAGCAGTTCTTC
NA	TRBV7-2	NA	TRBJ2-1	16	CASSLAVGSSYNEQFF	TGTGCCAGCAGCTTAGCAGTGGGGAGCTCCTACAATGAGCAGTTCTTC
NA	TRBV11-2	TRBD2	TRBJ2-7	16	CASSPFSGGSSYEQYF	TGTGCCAGCAGCCCATTTAGCGGGGGTAGTTCCTACGAGCAGTACTTC
NA	TRBV7-2	NA	TRBJ2-5	13	CASSDVGGGTQYF	TGTGCCAGCAGCGATGTCGGAGGAGGGACCCAGTACTTC
NA	TRBV3-1/TRBV3-2	TRBD1	TRBJ2-4	13	CASSQGQGNVQYF	TGTGCCAGCAGTCAGGGACAGGGGAATGTTCAGTACTTC
many	TRBV19	NA	TRBJ1-6	12	CASSNPGFTLHF	TGTGCCAGTAGCAACCCAGGGTTCACCCTCCACTTT
NA	TRBV7-7	TRBD2	TRBJ2-7	15	CASSLAGQGFDEQYF	TGTGCTAGCAGCTTAGCGGGGCAGGGGTTCGACGAGCAGTACTTC
NA	TRBV5-1	TRBD2	TRBJ2-7	15	CASSNSGRTLYEQYF	TGCGCCAGCAGCAATAGCGGGAGGACACTTTACGAGCAGTACTTC
NA	TRBV9	TRBD1	TRBJ1-2	17	CASSVSPPEQGNYGYTF	TGTGCCAGCAGCGTAAGTCCCCCGGAACAGGGGAATTATGGCTACACCTTC
NA	TRBV3-1/TRBV3-2	NA	TRBJ2-1	14	CASSHLAEYNEQFF	TGTGCCAGCAGCCATTTAGCGGAATACAATGAGCAGTTCTTC
NA	TRBV5-1	NA	TRBJ2-1	15	CASSSTTSSYNEQFF	TGCGCCAGCAGCTCGACTACGAGCTCCTACAATGAGCAGTTCTTC